Only a few counts were recorded for the clone carrying this T cell receptor (beta chain). What it binds is not known. The CDR3 is 13 amino acids. The germline CDR1 and CDR2 sequences are SQVTM and ANQGSEA. The germline V and J ends were trimmed by 2 bases and 4 bases, with 12 bases remaining between them. The source of the sample is a study of naive and memory T cell subsets. The study, taken as a whole, reports: Over 90% of naive TCR sequences appeared only once after error correction, unlike memory subsets. Especially in CD8 cells, naive repertoires contained a few larger clonotypes, possibly CD45RA-re-expressing memory cells.

The beta constant-region primer was an equimolar mix of two oligonucleotides covering TRBC1 and TRBC2. The ligated cDNA underwent four PCR rounds using SP2 and nested alpha and beta constant-region primers. TCRdb reanalysed the UMI-ligation and nested PCR reads using MiXCR and keeps one entry per CDR3 protein. Of over 130,000 distinct CDR3 sequences listed, about 20% are singletons. Sequenced material: naive CD8+ T cells from blood. The receptor's source is a human donor in good health. The rearrangement joins TRBV29-1 to TRBJ2-7, with D maybe TRBD2 (5 bases). As DNA, the CDR3 is TGCAGCGTTGAAAGCGAGGAGGAGTACGAGCAGTACTTC. As protein: CSVESEEEYEQYF.